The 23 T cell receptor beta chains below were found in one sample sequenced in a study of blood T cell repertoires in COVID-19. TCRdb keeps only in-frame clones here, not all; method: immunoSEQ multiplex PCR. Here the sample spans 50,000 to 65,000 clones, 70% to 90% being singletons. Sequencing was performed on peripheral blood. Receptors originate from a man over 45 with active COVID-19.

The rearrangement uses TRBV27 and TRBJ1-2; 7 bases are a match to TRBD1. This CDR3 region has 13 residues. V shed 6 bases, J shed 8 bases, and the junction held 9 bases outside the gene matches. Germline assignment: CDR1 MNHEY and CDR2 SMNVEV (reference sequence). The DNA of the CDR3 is TGTGCCAGCAGACCCGGAGGGGGCGAAGGCTACACCTTC. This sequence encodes CASRPGGGEGYTF.

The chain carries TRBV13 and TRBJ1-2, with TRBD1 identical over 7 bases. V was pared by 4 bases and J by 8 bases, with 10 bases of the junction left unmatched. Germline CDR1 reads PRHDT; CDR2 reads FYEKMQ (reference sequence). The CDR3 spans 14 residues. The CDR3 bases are TGTGCCAGCAGCTCTAGACAGGGAAGCGCCGGCTACACCTTC. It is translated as CASSSRQGSAGYTF. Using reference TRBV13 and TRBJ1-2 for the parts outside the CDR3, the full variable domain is AAGVIQSPRHLIKEKRETATLKCYPIPRHDTVYWYQQGPGQDPQFLISFYEKMQSDKGSIPDRFSAQQFSDYHSELNMSSLELGDSALYFCASSSRQGSAGYTFGSGTRLTVV.

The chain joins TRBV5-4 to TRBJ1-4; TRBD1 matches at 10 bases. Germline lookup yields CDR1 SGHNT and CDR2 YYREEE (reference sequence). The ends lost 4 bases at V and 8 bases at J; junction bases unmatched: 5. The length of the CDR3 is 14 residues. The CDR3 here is CASSRQGAREKLFF. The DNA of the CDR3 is TGTGCCAGCAGCAGACAGGGGGCACGCGAAAAACTGTTTTTT.

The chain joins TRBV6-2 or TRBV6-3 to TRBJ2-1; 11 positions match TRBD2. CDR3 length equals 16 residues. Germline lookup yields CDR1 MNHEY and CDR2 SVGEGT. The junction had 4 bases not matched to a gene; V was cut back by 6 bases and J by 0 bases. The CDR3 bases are TGTGCCAGCAGCCTTACTAGCGGGGGCTCCTACAATGAGCAGTTCTTC. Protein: CASSLTSGGSYNEQFF.

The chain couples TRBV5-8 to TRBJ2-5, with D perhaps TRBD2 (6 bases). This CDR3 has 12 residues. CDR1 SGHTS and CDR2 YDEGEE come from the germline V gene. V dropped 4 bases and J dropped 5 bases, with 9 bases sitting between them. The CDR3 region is CASSPGAETQYF. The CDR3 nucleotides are TGTGCCAGCAGCCCGGGAGCTGAGACCCAGTACTTC. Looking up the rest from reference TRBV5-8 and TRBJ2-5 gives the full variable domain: EAGVTQSPTHLIKTRGQQATLRCSPISGHTSVYWYQQALGLGLQFLLWYDEGEERNRGNFPPRFSGRQFPNYSSELNVNALELEDSALYLCASSPGAETQYFGPGTRLLVL.

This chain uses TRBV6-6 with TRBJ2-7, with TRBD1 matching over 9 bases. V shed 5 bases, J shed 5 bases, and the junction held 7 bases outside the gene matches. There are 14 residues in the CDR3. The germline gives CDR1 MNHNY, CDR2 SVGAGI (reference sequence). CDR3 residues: CASSNNRGRDEQYF. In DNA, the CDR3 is TGTGCCAGCAGTAACAACAGGGGGCGGGACGAGCAGTACTTC.

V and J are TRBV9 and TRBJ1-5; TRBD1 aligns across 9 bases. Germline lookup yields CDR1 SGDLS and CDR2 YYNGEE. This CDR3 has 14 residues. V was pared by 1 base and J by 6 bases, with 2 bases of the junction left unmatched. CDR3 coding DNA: TGTGCCAGCAGCGTAACAGGGGGCGGTCAGCCCCAGCATTTT. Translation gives CASSVTGGGQPQHF.

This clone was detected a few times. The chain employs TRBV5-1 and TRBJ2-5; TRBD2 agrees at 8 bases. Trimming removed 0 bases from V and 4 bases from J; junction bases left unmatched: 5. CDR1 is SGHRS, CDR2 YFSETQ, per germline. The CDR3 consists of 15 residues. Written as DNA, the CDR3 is TGCGCCAGCAGCTTGGAAGCCGGGACTAGAGAGACCCAGTACTTC. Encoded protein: CASSLEAGTRETQYF.

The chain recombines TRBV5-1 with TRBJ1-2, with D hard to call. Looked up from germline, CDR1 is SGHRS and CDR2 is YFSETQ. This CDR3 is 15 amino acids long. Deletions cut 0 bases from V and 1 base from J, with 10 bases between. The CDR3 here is CASSLGETGNYGYTF. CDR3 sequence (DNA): TGCGCCAGCAGCTTGGGGGAGACTGGTAACTATGGCTACACCTTC.

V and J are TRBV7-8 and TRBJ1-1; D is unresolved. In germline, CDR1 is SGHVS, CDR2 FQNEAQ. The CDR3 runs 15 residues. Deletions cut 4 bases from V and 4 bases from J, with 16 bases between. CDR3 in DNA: TGTGCCAGCAGCTCCCATTACGTGGGGAGCACTGAAGCTTTCTTT. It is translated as CASSSHYVGSTEAFF.

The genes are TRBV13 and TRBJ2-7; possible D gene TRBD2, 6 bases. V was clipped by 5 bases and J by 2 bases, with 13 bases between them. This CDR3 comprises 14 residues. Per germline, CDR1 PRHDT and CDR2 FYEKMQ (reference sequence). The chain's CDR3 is CASSAIGRTYEQYF. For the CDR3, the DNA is TGTGCCAGCAGCGCCATCGGGAGAACCTACGAGCAGTACTTC.

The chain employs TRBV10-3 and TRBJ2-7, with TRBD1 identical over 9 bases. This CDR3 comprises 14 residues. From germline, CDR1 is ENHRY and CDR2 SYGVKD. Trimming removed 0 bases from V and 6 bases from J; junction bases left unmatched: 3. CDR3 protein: CAISESGQGSEQYF. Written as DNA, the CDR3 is TGTGCCATCAGTGAGTCGGGACAGGGTAGCGAGCAGTACTTC.

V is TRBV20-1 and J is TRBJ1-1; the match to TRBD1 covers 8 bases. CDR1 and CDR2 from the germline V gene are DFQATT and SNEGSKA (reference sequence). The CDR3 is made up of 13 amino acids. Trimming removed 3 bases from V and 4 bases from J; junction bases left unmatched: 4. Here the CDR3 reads CSASGQGGTEAFF. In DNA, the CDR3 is TGCAGTGCTAGTGGACAGGGAGGCACTGAAGCTTTCTTT.

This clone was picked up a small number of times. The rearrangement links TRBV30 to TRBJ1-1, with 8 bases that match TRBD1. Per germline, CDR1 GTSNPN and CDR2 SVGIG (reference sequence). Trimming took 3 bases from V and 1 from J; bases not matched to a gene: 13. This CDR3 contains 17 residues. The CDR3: CAWRAGGMQGKNTEAFF. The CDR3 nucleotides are TGTGCCTGGAGGGCAGGGGGCATGCAGGGTAAGAACACTGAAGCTTTCTTT. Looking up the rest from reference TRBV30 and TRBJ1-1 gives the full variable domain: SQTIHQWPATLVQPVGSPLSLECTVEGTSNPNLYWYRQAAGRGLQLLFYSVGIGQISSEVPQNLSASRPQDRQFILSSKKLLLSDSGFYLCAWRAGGMQGKNTEAFFGQGTRLTVV.

The CDR3 here is CASRKSGGGTDTQYF. CDR3 sequence (DNA): TGTGCCAGCAGAAAAAGCGGGGGAGGCACAGATACGCAGTATTTT. V is TRBV7-9 and J is TRBJ2-3; 8 bases match TRBD2. The V gene end was trimmed by 6 bases and the J gene end by 1 base; junction bases not matched to a gene: 6. This CDR3 comprises 15 residues. CDR1 and CDR2 (germline): SEHNR, FQNEAQ (reference sequence). Combining the CDR3 with reference TRBV7-9 and TRBJ2-3 gives the whole variable domain DTGVSQNPRHKITKRGQNVTFRCDPISEHNRLYWYRQTLGQGPEFLTYFQNEAQLEKSRLLSDRFSAERPKGSFSTLEIQRTEQGDSAMYLCASRKSGGGTDTQYFGPGTRLTVL.

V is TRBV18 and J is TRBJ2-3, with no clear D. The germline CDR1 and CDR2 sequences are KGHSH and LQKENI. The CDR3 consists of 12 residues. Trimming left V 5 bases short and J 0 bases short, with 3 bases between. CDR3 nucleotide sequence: TGTGCCAGCTCATCAAGCACAGATACGCAGTATTTT. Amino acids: CASSSSTDTQYF. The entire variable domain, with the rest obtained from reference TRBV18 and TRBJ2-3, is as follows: NAGVMQNPRHLVRRRGQEARLRCSPMKGHSHVYWYRQLPEEGLKFMVYLQKENIIDESGMPKERFSAEFPKEGPSILRIQQVVRGDSAAYFCASSSSTDTQYFGPGTRLTVL.

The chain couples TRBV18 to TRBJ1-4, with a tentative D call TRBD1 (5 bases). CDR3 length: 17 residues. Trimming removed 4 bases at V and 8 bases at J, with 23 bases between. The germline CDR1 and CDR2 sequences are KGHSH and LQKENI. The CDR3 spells CASSRVTAGTGGEKLFF. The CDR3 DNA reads TGTGCCAGCTCACGGGTTACCGCCGGGACCGGAGGGGAAAAACTGTTTTTT.

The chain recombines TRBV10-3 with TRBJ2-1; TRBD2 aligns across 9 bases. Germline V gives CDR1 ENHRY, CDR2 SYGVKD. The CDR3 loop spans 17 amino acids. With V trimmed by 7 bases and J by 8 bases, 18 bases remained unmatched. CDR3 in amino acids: CAITDAFGGGARDEQFF. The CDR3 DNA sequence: TGTGCCATCACCGACGCCTTCGGCGGGGGGGCCCGGGATGAGCAGTTCTTC.

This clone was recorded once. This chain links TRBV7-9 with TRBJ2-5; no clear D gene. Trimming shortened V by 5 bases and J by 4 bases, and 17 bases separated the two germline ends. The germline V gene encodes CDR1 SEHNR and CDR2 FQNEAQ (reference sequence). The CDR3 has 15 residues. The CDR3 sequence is CASSPKVRVGETQYF. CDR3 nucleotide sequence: TGTGCCAGCAGCCCGAAAGTCCGGGTGGGAGAGACCCAGTACTTC. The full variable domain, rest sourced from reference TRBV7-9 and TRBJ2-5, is DTGVSQNPRHKITKRGQNVTFRCDPISEHNRLYWYRQTLGQGPEFLTYFQNEAQLEKSRLLSDRFSAERPKGSFSTLEIQRTEQGDSAMYLCASSPKVRVGETQYFGPGTRLLVL.

The CDR3 region has the DNA TGTGCCAGCAGTGAAACTAGCCGAAACACCGGGGAGCTGTTTTTT. Its protein is CASSETSRNTGELFF. The V gene is TRBV25-1, the J gene TRBJ2-2; perhaps TRBD2 as D (6 bases). CDR1 is MGHDK, CDR2 SYGVNS, per germline. The CDR3 sequence is 15 residues long. The ends were cut back, 2 bases at V and 2 bases at J, with 9 bases in the middle.

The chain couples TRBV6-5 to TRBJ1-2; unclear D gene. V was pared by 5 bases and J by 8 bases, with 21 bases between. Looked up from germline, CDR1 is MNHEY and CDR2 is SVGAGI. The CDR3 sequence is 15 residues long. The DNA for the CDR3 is TGTGCCAGCAGTCGGCTAACCCGGGCCCCGGGAGGCTACACCTTC. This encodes CASSRLTRAPGGYTF.

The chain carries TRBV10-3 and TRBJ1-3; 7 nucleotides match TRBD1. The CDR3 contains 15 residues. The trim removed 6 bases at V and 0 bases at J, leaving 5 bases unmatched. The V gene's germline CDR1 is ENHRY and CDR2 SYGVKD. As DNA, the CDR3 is TGTGCCATCAGGGAGACAGGGATCTCTGGAAACACCATATATTTT. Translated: CAIRETGISGNTIYF.

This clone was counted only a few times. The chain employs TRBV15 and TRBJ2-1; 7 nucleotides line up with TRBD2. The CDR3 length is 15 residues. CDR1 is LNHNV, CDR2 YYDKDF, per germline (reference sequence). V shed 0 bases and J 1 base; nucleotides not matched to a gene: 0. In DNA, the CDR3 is TGTGCCACCAGCAGAGACGGGGGGTCCTACAATGAGCAGTTCTTC. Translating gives CATSRDGGSYNEQFF.